This paragraph covers one T cell receptor beta chain sequence. No antigen is known for it. The data are from a study of Ad26.COV2.S vaccination and SARS-CoV-2 variants. Findings and limits, study-wide: Researchers reported similar non-spike TCR breadth in vaccine and placebo recipients. Vaccine recipients had higher spike-specific TCR breadth than placebo recipients.

The treatment was: some 20 received Ad26.COV2.S at low or high dose, single or two shots; a few received placebo; per-sample allocation not given. All samples were drawn on day 63, counting from the first vaccine or placebo injection. TCRdb's table, derived via immunoSEQ multiplex PCR, lists solely in-frame clones and lacks some. The sample records some 480,000 clones, around 85% being singletons. The germline V and J ends were trimmed by 6 bases and 4 bases, with 19 bases remaining between them. Germline assignment: CDR1 MDHEN and CDR2 SYDVKM. This CDR3 has 16 residues. The V call is TRBV28, the J call TRBJ2-1; weak D call: TRBD2 (6 bases). The sequenced sample was peripheral blood, obtained in a trial of Ad26.COV2.S vaccine versus placebo. This receptor was identified in a person aged 18-60 years who received the Ad26.COV2.S COVID-19 vaccine or a placebo. DNA of the CDR3: TGTGCCAGCAGCCCGTCGGGGACTCAGAGATACAATGAGCAGTTCTTC. It codes for CASSPSGTQRYNEQFF.